Listed below are T cell receptor beta chains from one sample, sequenced in a study of cytomegalovirus exposure and HLA in healthy donors. Generated by immunoSEQ multiplex PCR, the TCRdb table keeps only in-frame clones and is missing some. This table has 55,000 to 70,000 clones, just under 95% appearing once. Sequenced input: PBMCs. The receptors were gathered from a young man in good health and CMV-seronegative. CDR3s include the opening cysteine and the closing phenylalanine or tryptophan. A D gene is named only where the DNA matches it firmly. Size is omitted from some rows. Given values are once, few, many or a class for expanded clones.

CASSLESSYEQYF TGTGCCAGCAGCTTAGAGAGCTCCTACGAGCAGTACTTC TRBV7-6 . . TRBJ2-7
CSVVGGESSTGELFF TGCAGCGTTGTAGGTGGGGAGTCTAGCACCGGGGAGCTGTTTTTT TRBV29-1 . . TRBJ2-2
CASSLSPSGRYEQYF TGTGCCAGCAGTTTATCACCTAGCGGGAGATACGAGCAGTACTTC TRBV27 . TRBD2 TRBJ2-7
CASSLARGGPTTDTQYF TGTGCCAGCAGCCTCGCGCGGGGGGGACCTACCACAGATACGCAGTATTTT TRBV7-9 . TRBD2 TRBJ2-3
CASSYSWGGSNEKLFF TGTGCCAGCAGTTACTCGTGGGGGGGCTCTAATGAAAAACTGTTTTTT TRBV6-5 once . TRBJ1-4
CAISEVPSGRFGYEQYF TGTGCCATCAGCGAAGTTCCGAGCGGGAGATTTGGGTACGAGCAGTACTTC TRBV10-3 . TRBD2 TRBJ2-7
CASSLVAGGSEQYF TGTGCCAGCAGCTTAGTAGCGGGAGGGTCCGAGCAGTACTTC TRBV7-2 . TRBD2 TRBJ2-7
CASSHVGDVGEQYF TGTGCCAGCAGTCATGTAGGGGATGTGGGCGAGCAGTACTTC TRBV6-5 . . TRBJ2-7
CASSQGATGNQPQHF TGCGCCAGCAGCCAAGGGGCGACAGGGAATCAGCCCCAGCATTTT TRBV4-1 . TRBD1 TRBJ1-5
CASSGAGTLNTEAFF TGTGCCAGCAGTGGAGCCGGGACATTGAACACTGAAGCTTTCTTT TRBV27 . . TRBJ1-1
CASSLAGGVGLYEQYF TGCGCCAGCAGCTTGGCAGGGGGAGTGGGGCTTTACGAGCAGTACTTC TRBV5-1 . TRBD1 TRBJ2-7